Listed below are T cell receptor beta chains from one sample, sequenced in a study of Ad26.COV2.S vaccination and SARS-CoV-2 variants. Sequenced by immunoSEQ multiplex PCR; TCRdb stores in-frame clones only, minus some. The repertoire includes approximately 300,000 clones, around four fifths of them detected once, and 2.1% sits in the top ten. The sequencing used peripheral blood, collected in a trial of Ad26.COV2.S vaccine versus placebo. These receptors came from a person aged 18-60 years who received the Ad26.COV2.S COVID-19 vaccine or a placebo. Both conserved end residues are trimmed from each CDR3. The order of the fields is CDR3 protein, V gene.

CDR3aa: ASSEQGVGETQY; v_gene: TRBV5-1
CDR3aa: ASSLSPDNSPLH; v_gene: TRBV28
CDR3aa: ASSLASGDLVHEQY; v_gene: TRBV5-1
CDR3aa: ASSAGGRDTEAF; v_gene: TRBV9
CDR3aa: ASSQTGFYGYT; v_gene: TRBV7-2
CDR3aa: ASSLKGSYGYT; v_gene: TRBV28
CDR3aa: ASSLVLAITGELF; v_gene: TRBV5-1
CDR3aa: ASSVEGANYNEQF; v_gene: TRBV9
CDR3aa: ASSLDTTPYEQY; v_gene: TRBV7-9
CDR3aa: ASSEEGGSGANVLT; v_gene: TRBV6-1
CDR3aa: ASSKRQGRFPNGYT; v_gene: TRBV27
CDR3aa: ATSGPGGQKLF; v_gene: TRBV24-1
CDR3aa: ASSATNTEAF; v_gene: TRBV9
CDR3aa: ASRGWGPGETQY; v_gene: TRBV6-5
CDR3aa: ASSPAATAGGTDTQY; v_gene: TRBV4-1
CDR3aa: ASSLTGAGTEAF; v_gene: TRBV5-6
CDR3aa: ASSQDGGHSTDTQY; v_gene: TRBV3-1/TRBV3-2
CDR3aa: ASTPQVRTEAF; v_gene: TRBV19
CDR3aa: ASSALTEYNSPLH; v_gene: TRBV9
CDR3aa: ASSLVVTAEETQY; v_gene: TRBV5-1
CDR3aa: ASSRGLSEEQY; v_gene: TRBV14
CDR3aa: ASTYSAKNTEAF; v_gene: TRBV19
CDR3aa: ASSLTQGLSYEQY; v_gene: TRBV7-3
CDR3aa: ASSPLGAGLGNEQF; v_gene: TRBV28
CDR3aa: ASSFSSYNSPLH; v_gene: TRBV6-5
CDR3aa: ASATTGSPLH; v_gene: TRBV12-5
CDR3aa: ASSWRGTDTQY; v_gene: TRBV19
CDR3aa: ASSRQGAS; v_gene: TRBV19
CDR3aa: ASRHMDRGFTDTQY; v_gene: TRBV28
CDR3aa: ASSSQAGETQY; v_gene: TRBV11-1
CDR3aa: ASSPPSGGETQY; v_gene: TRBV18
CDR3aa: ASSQGTGTGMEKLF; v_gene: TRBV4-2
CDR3aa: ASSLRQDNSPLH; v_gene: TRBV11-3
CDR3aa: AIRGTGGDEKLF; v_gene: TRBV10-3
CDR3aa: ASSAGTGDYGYT; v_gene: TRBV9
CDR3aa: ASSPDRMEQF; v_gene: TRBV7-9
CDR3aa: ASSPWDRVEAF; v_gene: TRBV14